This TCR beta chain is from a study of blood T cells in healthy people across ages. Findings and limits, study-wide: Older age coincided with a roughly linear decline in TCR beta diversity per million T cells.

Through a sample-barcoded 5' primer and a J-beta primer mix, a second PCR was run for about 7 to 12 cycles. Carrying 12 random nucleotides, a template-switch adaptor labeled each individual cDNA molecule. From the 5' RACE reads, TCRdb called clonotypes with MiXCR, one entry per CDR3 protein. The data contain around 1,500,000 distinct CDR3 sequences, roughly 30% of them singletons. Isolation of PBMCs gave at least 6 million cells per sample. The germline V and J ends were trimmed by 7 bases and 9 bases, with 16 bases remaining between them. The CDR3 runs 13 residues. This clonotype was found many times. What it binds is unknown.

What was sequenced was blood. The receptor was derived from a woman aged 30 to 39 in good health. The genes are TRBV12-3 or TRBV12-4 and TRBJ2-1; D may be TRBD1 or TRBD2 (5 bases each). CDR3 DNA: TGTGCCAGCATCCTACGCGGTGGGGGTGAGCAGTTCTTC. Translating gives CASILRGGGEQFF.